Described below is a single T cell receptor beta chain sequence and its context. These data come from a study of T cells after posttransplantation cyclophosphamide. Methotrexate plus calcineurin inhibitor accompanied controls' myeloablative marrow transplants; sampling was 1 year later. Measured with immunoSEQ multiplex PCR; TCRdb has only the in-frame clones, and not every one. This table holds 23,000 or so clones, about 86% found once. Material: PBMCs, obtained around 53 weeks after allogeneic stem cell transplant with calcineurin inhibitor and methotrexate. The receptor was isolated from a female patient aged 25-40 years who received an allogeneic stem cell transplant from an unrelated donor, was CMV-positive, and had acute and chronic GVHD. Some T cells may have come from the graft donor.

The chain's CDR3 is CASSLVRNTEAFF. Written as DNA, the CDR3 is TGTGCCAGCAGTTTAGTGCGGAACACTGAAGCTTTCTTT. The chain links TRBV28 to TRBJ1-1; D ambiguous. Germline-derived CDR1 and CDR2 are MDHEN and SYDVKM. The CDR3 is made up of 13 amino acids. The V gene lost 2 bases and the J gene lost 1 base, with 5 bases spanning the gap.